Sequencing of this T cell receptor (beta chain) was carried out in a study of shared clonotypes between healthy human individuals. Remarks on this clone: Its matching antigen is unknown. Distinct nucleotide sequences in the sample also encode this CDR3.

Method: immunoSEQ multiplex PCR; TCRdb's copy keeps in-frame clones and lacks some. The repertoire has around 2.1 million clones, 85% to 95% of them found once; the top ten carry under 2%. Only CD45RO-negative cells positively selected for CCR7 counted as naive CD8 cells, so terminally differentiated effector memory CD45RA+ cells were excluded. Study-level results: A small donor pool kept down the genetic and exposure-history diversity that was represented. Depth was large, yet rarefaction showed that sorted-subset sequencing was incomplete.

The CDR3 has 15 residues. Germline CDR1 and CDR2: LNHDA and SQIVND (reference sequence). The ends were cut back, 0 bases at V and 2 bases at J, with 11 bases in the middle. This chain connects TRBV19 to TRBJ2-7; D tentatively reads TRBD1 or TRBD2 (6 bases each). The sequenced sample was naive CD8+ T cells from PBMCs. This sequence originates from a man aged 18 to 29 in good health. Some clones in this sample may be carry-over from other donors' samples. CDR3 DNA: TGTGCCAGTAGTATAGACGGGGGCCAAGCCTACGAGCAGTACTTC. It translates to CASSIDGGQAYEQYF.